This TCR beta chain was found in a study of CD8 T cells in Susac syndrome. Study-wide results and limits: As acknowledged by the study, its TCR sequencing and HLA analysis included a relatively small number of individuals.

Random hexamers primed reverse transcription of 0.5 to 1 ug RNA. Amplification of TCR beta CDR3 was carried out by immunoSEQ multiplex PCR, which covered 54 Vbeta and 13 Jbeta segments. TCRdb independently ran MiXCR on the immunoSEQ multiplex PCR reads; one entry per CDR3 protein. Among 250,000 to 350,000 distinct CDR3 sequences, 70% to 90% were seen once, and the ten largest hold over 0.09%. The V end was cut by 2 bases, the J end by 2 bases, with 7 bases between. In germline, CDR1 is MDHEN, CDR2 SYDVKM. The CDR3 spans 13 residues. This clonotype was detected a few times. What it recognizes is unknown. TCR beta sequencing was performed on blood CD8+ and CD4+ T cells. In the multiple sclerosis control group, patients were treatment-naive and had stable or active relapsing-remitting disease.

The source of this sequence is a human donor with multiple sclerosis. The source material was CD8+ T cells from PBMCs. The rearrangement links TRBV28 to TRBJ2-7; D is possibly TRBD2 (5 bases). This chain's CDR3 is CASSLRGTYEQYF. The CDR3 region has the DNA TGTGCCAGCAGTTTACGGGGAACCTACGAGCAGTACTTC. Supplemented by reference TRBV28 and TRBJ2-7, the full variable domain reads DVKVTQSSRYLVKRTGEKVFLECVQDMDHENMFWYRQDPGLGLRLIYFSYDVKMKEKGDIPEGYSVSREKKERFSLILESASTNQTSMYLCASSLRGTYEQYFGPGTRLTVT.